The T cell receptor (beta chain) under discussion was sequenced for a study of regulatory T cells in long-lasting Graves disease. The sample holds a few counts of this clonotype. Documented time point: newly diagnosed GD, antithyroid drugs for less than 3 months. Generation of the TCR library employed RNA extracted from PBMCs. Researchers made TCR beta libraries by using iRepertoire HTBI primers and running Arm-PCR on CDR3 regions. Each CDR3 protein gets one entry after TCRdb re-called the multiplex PCR reads with MiXCR. The repertoire has under 450,000 distinct CDR3 sequences, 12% of them found once; the top ten carry 18%. The V end lost 7 bases, the J end lost 0 bases, and 6 bases lay between the germline ends. CDR3 length equals 13 residues. The V gene's germline CDR1 is LNHDA and CDR2 SQIVND (reference sequence). This same sample was also part of a study on T cells in Graves' hyperthyroidism and ophthalmopathy.

The sample consisted of peripheral blood mononuclear cells (PBMCs), taken at new diagnosis, from a patient treated with antithyroid drugs. This chain uses TRBV19 with TRBJ2-2; D not certain. The receptor comes from a woman between 18 and 30 years old with Graves disease. This CDR3 is CASKEANTGELFF. The CDR3 DNA reads as TGTGCCAGTAAGGAAGCGAACACCGGGGAGCTGTTTTTT.